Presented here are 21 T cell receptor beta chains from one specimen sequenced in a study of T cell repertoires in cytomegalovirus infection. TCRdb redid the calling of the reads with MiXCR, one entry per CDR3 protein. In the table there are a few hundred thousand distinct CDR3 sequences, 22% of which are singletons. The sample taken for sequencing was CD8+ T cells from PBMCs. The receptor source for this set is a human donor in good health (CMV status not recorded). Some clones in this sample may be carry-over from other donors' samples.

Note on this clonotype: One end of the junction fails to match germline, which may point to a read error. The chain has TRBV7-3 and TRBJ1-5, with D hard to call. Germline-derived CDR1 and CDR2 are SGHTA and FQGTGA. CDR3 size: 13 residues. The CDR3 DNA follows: TGTGTCAGCAGCTTAGGCGGCAATCAGCCCCAGCATTTT. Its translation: CVSSLGGNQPQHF.

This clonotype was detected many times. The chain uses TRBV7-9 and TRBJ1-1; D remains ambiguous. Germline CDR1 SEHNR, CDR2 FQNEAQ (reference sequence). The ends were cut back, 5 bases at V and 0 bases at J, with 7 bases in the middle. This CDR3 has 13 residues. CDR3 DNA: TGTGCCAGCAGCGCCGGATTGAACACTGAAGCTTTCTTT. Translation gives CASSAGLNTEAFF.

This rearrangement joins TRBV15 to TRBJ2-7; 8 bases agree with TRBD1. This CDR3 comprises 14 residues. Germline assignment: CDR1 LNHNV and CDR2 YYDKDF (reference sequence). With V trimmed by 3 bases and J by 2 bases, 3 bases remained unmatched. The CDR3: CATSSGQGAYEQYF. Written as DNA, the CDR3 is TGTGCCACCAGCAGTGGACAGGGTGCCTACGAGCAGTACTTC.

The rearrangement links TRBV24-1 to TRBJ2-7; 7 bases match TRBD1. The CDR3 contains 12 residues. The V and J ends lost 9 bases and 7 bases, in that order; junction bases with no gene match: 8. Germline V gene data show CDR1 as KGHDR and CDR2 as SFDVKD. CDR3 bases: TGTGCCACCTCCCAGGGGGTGGAAGAGCAGTACTTC. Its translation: CATSQGVEEQYF.

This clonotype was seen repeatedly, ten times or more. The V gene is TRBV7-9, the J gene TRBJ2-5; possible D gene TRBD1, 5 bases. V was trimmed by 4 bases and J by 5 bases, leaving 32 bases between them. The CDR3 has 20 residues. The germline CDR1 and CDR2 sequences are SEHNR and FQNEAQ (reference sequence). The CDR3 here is CASSSTLPTPGASPGETQYF. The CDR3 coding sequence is TGTGCCAGCAGCTCAACACTGCCGACCCCTGGGGCCTCTCCCGGGGAGACCCAGTACTTC.

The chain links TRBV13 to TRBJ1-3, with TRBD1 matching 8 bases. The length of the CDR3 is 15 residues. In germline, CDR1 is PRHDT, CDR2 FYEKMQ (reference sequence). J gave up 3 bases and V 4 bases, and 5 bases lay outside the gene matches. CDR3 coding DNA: TGTGCCAGCAGCTCGGACAGGGATCGTGGAAACACCATATATTTT. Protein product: CASSSDRDRGNTIYF.

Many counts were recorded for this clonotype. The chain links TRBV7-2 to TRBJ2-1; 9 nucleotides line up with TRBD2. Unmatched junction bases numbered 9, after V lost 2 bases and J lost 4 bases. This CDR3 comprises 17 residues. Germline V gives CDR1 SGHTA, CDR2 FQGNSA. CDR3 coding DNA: TGTGCCAGCAGCTTAACCCCCACAGCGGGGGGTTACAATGAGCAGTTCTTC. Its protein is CASSLTPTAGGYNEQFF.

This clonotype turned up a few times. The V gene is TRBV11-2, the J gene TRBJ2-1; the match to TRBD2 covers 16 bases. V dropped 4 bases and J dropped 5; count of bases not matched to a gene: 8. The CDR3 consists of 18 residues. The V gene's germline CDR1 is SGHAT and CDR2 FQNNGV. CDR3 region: CASSSTLGTSGGDNEQFF. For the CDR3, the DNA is TGTGCCAGCAGCTCAACCCTAGGGACTAGCGGGGGGGACAATGAGCAGTTCTTC.

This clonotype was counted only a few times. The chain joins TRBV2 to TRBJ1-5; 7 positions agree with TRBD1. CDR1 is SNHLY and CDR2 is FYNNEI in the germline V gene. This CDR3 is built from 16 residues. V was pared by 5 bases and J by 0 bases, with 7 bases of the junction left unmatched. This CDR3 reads CASSPGTVDSNQPQHF. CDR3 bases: TGTGCCAGCAGTCCTGGGACAGTCGATAGCAATCAGCCCCAGCATTTT.

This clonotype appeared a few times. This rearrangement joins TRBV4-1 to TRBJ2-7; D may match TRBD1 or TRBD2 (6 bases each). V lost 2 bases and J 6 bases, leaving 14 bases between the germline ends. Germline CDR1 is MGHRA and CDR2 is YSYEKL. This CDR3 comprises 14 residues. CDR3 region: CASSQNRAGGEQYF. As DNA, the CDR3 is TGCGCCAGCAGCCAAAACAGGGCCGGGGGCGAGCAGTACTTC.

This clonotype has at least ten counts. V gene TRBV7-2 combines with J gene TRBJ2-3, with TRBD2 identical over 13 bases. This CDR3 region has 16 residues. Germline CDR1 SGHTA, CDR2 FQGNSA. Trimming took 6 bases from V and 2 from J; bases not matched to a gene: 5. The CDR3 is CASRRTSGGPTDTQYF. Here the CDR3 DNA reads TGTGCCAGCAGGCGGACTAGCGGGGGCCCCACAGATACGCAGTATTTT.

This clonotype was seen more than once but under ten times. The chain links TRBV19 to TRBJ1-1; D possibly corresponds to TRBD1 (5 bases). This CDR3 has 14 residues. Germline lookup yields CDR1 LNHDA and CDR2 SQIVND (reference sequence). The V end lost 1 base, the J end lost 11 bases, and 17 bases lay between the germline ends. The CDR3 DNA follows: TGTGCCAGTAGTATAGGAACGTGGACAACCTCTGCTTTCTTT. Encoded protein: CASSIGTWTTSAFF.

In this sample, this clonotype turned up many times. This CDR3 reads CASTTSADEQYF. For the CDR3, the DNA is TGTGCCAGCACAACGTCGGCGGACGAGCAGTACTTC. The gene calls are TRBV7-8 and TRBJ2-7, with D unclear. Deletions cut 7 bases from V and 5 bases from J, with 12 bases between. The CDR3 length is 12 residues. Germline values: CDR1 SGHVS, CDR2 FQNEAQ.

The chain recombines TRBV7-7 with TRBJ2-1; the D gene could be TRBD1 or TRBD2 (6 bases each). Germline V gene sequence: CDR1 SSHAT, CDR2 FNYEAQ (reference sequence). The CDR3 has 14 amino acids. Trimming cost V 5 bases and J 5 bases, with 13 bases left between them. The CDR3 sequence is CASSRGLGNNEQFF. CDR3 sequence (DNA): TGTGCCAGCAGCCGGGGGCTGGGGAACAATGAGCAGTTCTTC.

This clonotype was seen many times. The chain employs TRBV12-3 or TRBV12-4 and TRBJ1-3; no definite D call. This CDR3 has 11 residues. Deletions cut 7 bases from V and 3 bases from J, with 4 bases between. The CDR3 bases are TGTGCCAGCATATATGGAAACACCATATATTTT. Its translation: CASIYGNTIYF.

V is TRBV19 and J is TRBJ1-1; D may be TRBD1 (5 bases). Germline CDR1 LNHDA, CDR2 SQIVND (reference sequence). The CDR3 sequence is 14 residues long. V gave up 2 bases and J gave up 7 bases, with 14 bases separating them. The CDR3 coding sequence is TGTGCCAGTAGTATATTTGCAGGGTACAATGAAGCTTTCTTT. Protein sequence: CASSIFAGYNEAFF. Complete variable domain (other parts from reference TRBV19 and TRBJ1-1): DGGITQSPKYLFRKEGQNVTLSCEQNLNHDAMYWYRQDPGQGLRLIYYSQIVNDFQKGDIAEGYSVSREKKESFPLTVTSAQKNPTAFYLCASSIFAGYNEAFFGQGTRLTVV.

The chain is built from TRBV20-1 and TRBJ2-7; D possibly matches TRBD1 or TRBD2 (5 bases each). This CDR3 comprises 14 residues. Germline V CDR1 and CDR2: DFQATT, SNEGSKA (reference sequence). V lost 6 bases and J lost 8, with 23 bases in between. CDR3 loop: CSATPPTGPGKQYF. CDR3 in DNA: TGCAGTGCGACCCCCCCGACGGGACCCGGCAAGCAGTACTTC.

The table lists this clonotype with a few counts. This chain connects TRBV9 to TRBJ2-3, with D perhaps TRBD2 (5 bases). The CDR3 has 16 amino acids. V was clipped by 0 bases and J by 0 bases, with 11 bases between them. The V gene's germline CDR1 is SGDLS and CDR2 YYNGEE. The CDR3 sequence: CASSVVGDHSTDTQYF. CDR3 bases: TGTGCCAGCAGCGTAGTCGGGGATCATAGCACAGATACGCAGTATTTT.

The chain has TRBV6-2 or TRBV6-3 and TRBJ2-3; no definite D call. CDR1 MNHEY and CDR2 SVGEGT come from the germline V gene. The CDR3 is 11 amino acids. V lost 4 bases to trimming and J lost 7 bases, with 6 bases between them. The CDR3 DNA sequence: TGTGCCAGCAGTTCCGGAAATACGCAGTATTTT. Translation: CASSSGNTQYF.

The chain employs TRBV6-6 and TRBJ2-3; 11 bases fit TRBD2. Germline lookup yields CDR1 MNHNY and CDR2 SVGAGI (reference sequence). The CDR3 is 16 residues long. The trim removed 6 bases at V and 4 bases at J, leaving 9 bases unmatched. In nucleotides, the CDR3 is TGTGCCAGCAGCCTCTCGACTAGCGGGGAGGCAGATACGCAGTATTTT. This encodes CASSLSTSGEADTQYF.

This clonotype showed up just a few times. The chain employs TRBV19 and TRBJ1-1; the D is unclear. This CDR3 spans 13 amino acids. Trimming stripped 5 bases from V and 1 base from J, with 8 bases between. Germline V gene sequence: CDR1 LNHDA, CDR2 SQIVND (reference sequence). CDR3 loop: CASSFKRNTEAFF. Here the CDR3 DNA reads TGTGCCAGTAGTTTTAAGAGGAACACTGAAGCTTTCTTT.